This T cell receptor (beta chain) is from a study of T cell changes during pregnancy in multiple sclerosis. The CDR3 extends over 14 amino acids. Between the trimmed V and J ends, which lost 0 bases and 3 bases, there was a span of 9 bases. Germline V gives CDR1 SGHVS, CDR2 FQNEAQ. Generated by immunoSEQ multiplex PCR, the TCRdb table keeps only in-frame clones and is missing some. Of tens of thousands of clones in the sample, under 95% were seen once. This chain joins TRBV7-8 and TRBJ2-7; D possibly corresponds to TRBD2 (6 bases). The sample was peripheral blood, taken in the second trimester of pregnancy. The receptor's source is a female donor with multiple sclerosis, enrolled in a pregnancy study. The CDR3 loop reads CASSLAGRGYEQYF. DNA of the CDR3: TGTGCCAGCAGCTTAGCTGGGCGGGGCTACGAGCAGTACTTC. Together with reference TRBV7-8 and TRBJ2-7, the CDR3 gives the full variable domain: GAGVSQSPRYKVAKRGQDVALRCDPISGHVSLFWYQQALGQGPEFLTYFQNEAQLDKSGLPSDRFFAERPEGSVSTLKIQRTQQEDSAVYLCASSLAGRGYEQYFGPGTRLTVT.